This TCR beta chain was captured in a study of blood T cell repertoires in COVID-19. Study at large: Donors in the United States, Italy and Spain gave samples during acute or convalescent COVID-19. PBMCs, B-cell-depleted T cells, or T cells provided the cDNA or gDNA that made up the material.

In the authors' methods: Researchers report that nucleated cell counts were estimated from reference gene primer amplification. Repertoires were generated with immunoSEQ multiplex PCR, while TCRdb's copy carries only in-frame clones and drops some. The V and J calls and clone size were taken over from that table, and D and trimming were inferred from the DNA. The sample lists 250,000 to 350,000 clones, 83% seen once, with 1% to 1.5% in the top ten. This clone was counted between two and nine times. Germline CDR1 SQVTM, CDR2 ANQGSEA. The CDR3 sequence is 13 residues long. After removal of 7 bases from V and 7 bases from J, the junction contained 8 bases not matched to a gene.

The sequencing input was peripheral blood. The genes are TRBV29-1 and TRBJ2-3, with TRBD2 identical over 10 bases. The sequence came from a woman between 45 and 60 years old with acute or convalescent COVID-19. The CDR3 DNA reads TGCAGCGCCCGAGCGGGGGGGACGAATACGCAGTATTTT. Its translation: CSARAGGTNTQYF.